These 10 T cell receptor beta chains came from one sample sequenced in a study of blood T cells in healthy people across ages. It was with a sample-barcoded 5' primer and a J-beta primer mix that a second PCR of about 6 to 12 cycles was run. One entry per CDR3 protein results from TCRdb running MiXCR on the 5' RACE reads. This sample has around 800,000 distinct CDR3 sequences; more than 25% occur once, and the top ten carry around 3%. A further study also used this sample, focusing on T cells of mothers and their children.

Source material: blood. All receptors come from a boy aged 5-17 years in good health.

This clonotype was recorded a few times. The chain is built from TRBV20-1 and TRBJ1-2, with 10 bases matching TRBD1. This CDR3 contains 14 residues. J gave up 6 bases and V 1 base, and 5 bases lay outside the gene matches. From germline, CDR1 is DFQATT and CDR2 SNEGSKA (reference sequence). CDR3 bases: TGCAGTGCTAGAGGGACAGGGGGTAGGGATGGCTACACCTTC. This gives the protein CSARGTGGRDGYTF.

The chain employs TRBV4-1 and TRBJ2-7; D not resolved. Trimming pared 4 bases from V and 2 bases from J, leaving 9 bases between. Germline values: CDR1 MGHRA, CDR2 YSYEKL. CDR3 length: 13 amino acids. This CDR3 reads CASSLHLAYEQYF. The CDR3 nucleotides read TGCGCCAGCAGCCTCCATCTGGCCTACGAGCAGTACTTC.

Only a few counts were recorded for this clonotype. The germline gene is not matched at one end of the junction; a read error may be the cause. The rearrangement uses TRBV15 and TRBJ2-5; 7 positions agree with TRBD2. CDR1 is LNHNV, CDR2 YYDKDF, per germline (reference sequence). This CDR3 has 14 residues. The CDR3 DNA is TGTGCCACCAGCAAATGGGGGGGGGAGAAACCGAAGTTCTTC. Its translation is CATSKWGGEKPKFF.

The chain combines TRBV20-1 with TRBJ2-3, with TRBD2 identical over 9 bases. Germline CDR1 DFQATT, CDR2 SNEGSKA (reference sequence). The CDR3 is 14 residues long. V was pared by 5 bases and J by 1 base, with 4 bases of the junction left unmatched. CDR3 sequence: CSALLAGRTDTQYF. The CDR3 bases are TGCAGTGCTCTCCTAGCGGGACGCACAGATACGCAGTATTTT.

The chain links TRBV7-9 to TRBJ2-5; TRBD2 agrees at 9 bases. The J call is doubtful: the DNA matches TRBJ2-7 better. From germline, CDR1 is SEHNR and CDR2 FQNEAQ (reference sequence). The CDR3 sequence is 16 residues long. The CDR3 DNA sequence: TGTGCCAGCAGCTTAACCTTAGCGGGAGTCGGGGGCGAGCAGTACTTC. As protein: CASSLTLAGVGGEQYF.

This clonotype was observed once. The V gene is TRBV18, the J gene TRBJ2-3, with 11 bases identical to TRBD2. Germline CDR1 and CDR2: KGHSH and LQKENI. Germline trimming cut 5 bases from V and 2 bases from J; bases unmatched to any gene: 12. The CDR3 is 18 amino acids. The CDR3: CASSSLGTSGLFTDTQYF. CDR3 nucleotides: TGTGCCAGCTCATCTCTCGGGACTAGCGGTCTTTTCACAGATACGCAGTATTTT.

This clonotype was seen only a few times. One junction end disagrees with the germline gene, perhaps due to a read error. This rearrangement joins TRBV5-1 to TRBJ2-5; a weak D match, TRBD2 (6 bases). Germline V lookup: CDR1 SGHRS, CDR2 YFSETQ. The CDR3 totals 17 residues. The CDR3 region is CASSFGPGGDLYNREFF. The CDR3 nucleotides are TGCGCCAGCAGCTTCGGGCCCGGCGGGGACCTCTACAATAGGGAGTTCTTC.

This clonotype was observed a single time. The chain joins TRBV11-2 to TRBJ2-5, with D perhaps matching TRBD2 (5 bases). The ends were cut back, 1 base at V and 7 bases at J, with 10 bases in the middle. The CDR3 is 13 amino acids. Germline V gene data show CDR1 as SGHAT and CDR2 as FQNNGV. DNA of the CDR3: TGTGCCAGCAGCTTAGCGGGGATCGGGACCCAGTACTTC. It translates to CASSLAGIGTQYF.

The chain employs TRBV30 and TRBJ1-3, with a possible D match to TRBD1 (5 bases). CDR1 GTSNPN and CDR2 SVGIG come from the germline V gene (reference sequence). The germline V and J ends were trimmed by 4 bases and 4 bases, with 8 bases remaining between them. This CDR3 region has 12 residues. The CDR3 is CAWTDMGNTIYF. CDR3 DNA sequence: TGTGCCTGGACGGACATGGGAAACACCATATATTTT.

The sample holds one count of this clonotype. The chain has TRBV10-3 and TRBJ1-6, with D possibly TRBD1 on 5 matching bases. Trimming left V 4 bases short and J 9 bases short, with 19 bases between. Germline CDR1 ENHRY, CDR2 SYGVKD. The CDR3 consists of 16 residues. This chain's CDR3 is CAISGGTREVGSPLHF. CDR3 nucleotides: TGTGCCATCAGTGGCGGGACCCGGGAAGTCGGTTCACCCCTCCACTTT.